One sample yielded the 3 T cell receptor beta chains listed below, sequenced in a study of blood T cell repertoires in COVID-19. Clones were sequenced by immunoSEQ multiplex PCR, and TCRdb holds only the in-frame ones, with some missing. The table shows tens of thousands of clones, with 70% to 90% occurring only once. Sequencing used peripheral blood. These receptors were collected from a man between 70 and 80 years old with acute or convalescent COVID-19.

V usage is TRBV5-1 and J usage is TRBJ2-1, with 9 bases aligning to TRBD2. This CDR3 region has 17 residues. Trimming cost V 7 bases and J 0 bases; bases outside gene matches: 11. The germline V gene encodes CDR1 SGHRS and CDR2 YFSETQ. CDR3 protein: CASFGAGGQSSYNEQFF. The CDR3 DNA is TGCGCCAGCTTTGGAGCGGGGGGCCAGAGCTCCTACAATGAGCAGTTCTTC.

This clone was seen a few times. This chain links TRBV6-6 with TRBJ1-2; 8 nucleotides line up with TRBD1. The V and J ends lost 10 bases and 4 bases, in that order; junction bases with no gene match: 5. Germline V gene sequence: CDR1 MNHNY, CDR2 SVGAGI (reference sequence). The CDR3 runs 12 residues. CDR3 bases: TGTGCCACCGTAACAGGGGGCTATGGCTACACCTTC. Amino acids: CATVTGGYGYTF.

The genes are TRBV9 and TRBJ1-5; D not certain. The germline gives CDR1 SGDLS, CDR2 YYNGEE. Trimming pared 2 bases from V and 6 bases from J, leaving 15 bases between. The CDR3 spans 15 residues. CDR3 in amino acids: CASSVGGEATQPQHF. The CDR3 nucleotides are TGTGCCAGCAGCGTTGGCGGGGAGGCGACTCAGCCCCAGCATTTT. The variable domain in full, with the rest retrieved from reference TRBV9 and TRBJ1-5, is DSGVTQTPKHLITATGQRVTLRCSPRSGDLSVYWYQQSLDQGLQFLIQYYNGEERAKGNILERFSAQQFPDLHSELNLSSLELGDSALYFCASSVGGEATQPQHFGDGTRLSIL.